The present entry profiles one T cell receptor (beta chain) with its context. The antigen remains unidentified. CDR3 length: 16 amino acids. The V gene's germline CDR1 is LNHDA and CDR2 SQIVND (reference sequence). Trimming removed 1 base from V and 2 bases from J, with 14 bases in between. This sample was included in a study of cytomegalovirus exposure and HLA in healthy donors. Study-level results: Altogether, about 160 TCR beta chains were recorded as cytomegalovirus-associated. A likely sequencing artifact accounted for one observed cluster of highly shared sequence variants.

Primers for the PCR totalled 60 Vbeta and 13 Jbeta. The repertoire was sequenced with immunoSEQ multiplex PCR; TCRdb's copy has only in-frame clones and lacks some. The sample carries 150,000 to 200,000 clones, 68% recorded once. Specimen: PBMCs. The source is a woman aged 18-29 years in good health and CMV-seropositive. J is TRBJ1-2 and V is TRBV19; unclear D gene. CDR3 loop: CASSIAISGINYGYTF. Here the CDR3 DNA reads TGTGCCAGTAGTATAGCGATATCGGGAATCAACTATGGCTACACCTTC.